These 8 T cell receptor beta chains originate from one sample sequenced in a study of T cell changes during pregnancy in multiple sclerosis. Produced via immunoSEQ multiplex PCR; TCRdb's table is partial and in-frame only. This sample has some 38,000 clones, with 90% to 95% found just once. The material was CD4+ T cells from peripheral blood mononuclear cells, obtained in the second trimester of pregnancy. These receptors all come from a female donor in good health, enrolled as a control in a pregnancy study.

The genes are TRBV7-2 and TRBJ1-6; 12 nucleotides align to TRBD1. This CDR3 region has 17 residues. V was pared by 4 bases and J by 0 bases, with 1 base of the junction left unmatched. CDR1 SGHTA and CDR2 FQGNSA come from the germline V gene. The CDR3 loop reads CASSSGQGASYNSPLHF. DNA of the CDR3: TGTGCCAGCAGCTCGGGACAGGGGGCCTCCTATAATTCACCCCTCCACTTT. Using reference TRBV7-2 and TRBJ1-6 for the parts outside the CDR3, the full variable domain is GAGVSQSPSNKVTEKGKDVELRCDPISGHTALYWYRQSLGQGLEFLIYFQGNSAPDKSGLPSDRFSAERTGGSVSTLTIQRTQQEDSAVYLCASSSGQGASYNSPLHFGNGTRLTVT.

The chain employs TRBV6-5 and TRBJ2-2, with 14 bases fitting TRBD2. Germline V lookup: CDR1 MNHEY, CDR2 SVGAGI. V dropped 10 bases and J dropped 4; count of bases not matched to a gene: 5. The CDR3 is made up of 15 amino acids. CDR3 nucleotides: TGTGCCACCCGACTAGCGGGGGGGATCACCGGGGAGCTGTTTTTT. This gives the protein CATRLAGGITGELFF.

The rearrangement uses TRBV4-3 and TRBJ2-1; D is possibly TRBD1 (6 bases). CDR3 length: 15 residues. Germline CDR1 and CDR2: LGHNA and YSLEER. Trimming pared 3 bases from V and 7 bases from J, leaving 16 bases between. The CDR3 DNA is TGCGCCAGCAGCCAGATTTGGACAGCCGCAAATGAGCAGTTCTTC. This encodes CASSQIWTAANEQFF.

The chain is built from TRBV2 and TRBJ1-1; maybe TRBD1 (6 bases). The CDR3 spans 14 residues. Deletions cut 4 bases from V and 5 bases from J, with 14 bases between. The germline V gene has CDR1 SNHLY and CDR2 FYNNEI. CDR3 region: CASSVTGQGTEAFF. The CDR3 DNA follows: TGTGCCAGCAGTGTCACAGGGCAGGGAACTGAAGCTTTCTTT.

The chain recombines TRBV14 with TRBJ2-7; the match to TRBD2 covers 12 bases. Germline-derived CDR1 and CDR2 are SGHDN and FVKESK. Germline trimming cut 1 base from V and 5 bases from J; bases unmatched to any gene: 6. This CDR3 is 16 amino acids long. The CDR3 loop reads CASSQAGLAGPHEQYF. The CDR3 DNA reads TGTGCCAGCAGCCAAGCCGGACTAGCGGGGCCACACGAGCAGTACTTC. Variable domain in full (rest from reference TRBV14 and TRBJ2-7): EAGVTQFPSHSVIEKGQTVTLRCDPISGHDNLYWYRRVMGKEIKFLLHFVKESKQDESGMPNNRFLAERTGGTYSTLKVQPAELEDSGVYFCASSQAGLAGPHEQYFGPGTRLTVT.

The CDR3 is CASSSRREGYNEQFF. CDR3 bases: TGTGCCAGCAGCTCCCGACGGGAAGGGTACAATGAGCAGTTCTTC. V usage is TRBV11-3 and J usage is TRBJ2-1, with D possibly matching TRBD2 (5 bases). This CDR3 has 15 residues. V shed 4 bases and J shed 4 bases, with 14 bases lying between them. Per germline, CDR1 SGHNT and CDR2 YENEEA.

The chain has TRBV10-2 and TRBJ2-1, with TRBD1 matching over 9 bases. Germline V CDR1 and CDR2: WSHSY, SAAADI. The junction had 16 bases not matched to a gene; V was cut back by 10 bases and J by 3 bases. The CDR3 runs to 17 residues. The CDR3 protein is CATASDGPGQGYNEQFF. The DNA for the CDR3 is TGCGCCACCGCTTCGGACGGACCGGGACAGGGCTACAATGAGCAGTTCTTC.

The chain uses TRBV2 and TRBJ2-7, with 13 nucleotides matching TRBD2. CDR1 SNHLY and CDR2 FYNNEI come from the germline V gene. The junction had 11 bases not matched to a gene; V was cut back by 6 bases and J by 6 bases. The CDR3 has 16 residues. CDR3 in DNA: TGTGCCAGCAGCCAGGGACTAGCGGGATCTCGGATCGAGCAGTACTTC. Its protein is CASSQGLAGSRIEQYF.